Following are 18 T cell receptor beta chains from one sample sequenced in a study of cytomegalovirus exposure and HLA in healthy donors. Vbeta (60) and Jbeta (13) primers were used in the PCR. Using immunoSEQ multiplex PCR, the repertoire was profiled, and TCRdb retains in-frame clones only, with some absent. The sample holds roughly 290,000 clones, 75% to 85% seen once. Input material: PBMCs. All receptors come from a girl aged 2 to 9 in good health and CMV-seronegative.

The chain recombines TRBV18 with TRBJ2-3; the match to TRBD2 covers 8 bases. This CDR3 is 14 amino acids long. V shed 3 bases and J 3 bases; nucleotides not matched to a gene: 2. Germline values: CDR1 KGHSH, CDR2 LQKENI. The CDR3 here is CASSPRGGTDTQYF. CDR3 DNA: TGTGCCAGCTCACCGCGCGGGGGGACAGATACGCAGTATTTT.

This sequence joins TRBV5-1 and TRBJ1-6, with D tentatively TRBD1 (5 bases). CDR1 SGHRS and CDR2 YFSETQ come from the germline V gene. The CDR3 covers 16 residues. Trimming took off 3 bases at V and 3 bases at J, with 13 bases between the two ends. CDR3 bases: TGCGCCAGCAGCTCGAGCGGGACGCGCTATAATTCACCCCTCCACTTT. This gives the protein CASSSSGTRYNSPLHF.

CDR3 amino acids: CASSEPKGPNLEALQNIQYF. DNA of the CDR3: TGTGCCAGCAGTGAACCAAAAGGACCAAATTTGGAGGCCCTGCAAAACATTCAGTACTTC. The chain employs TRBV6-1 and TRBJ2-4, with D possibly being TRBD2 (5 bases). This CDR3 comprises 20 residues. Trimming removed 2 bases from V and 5 bases from J, with 28 bases in between. CDR1 and CDR2 from the germline V gene are MNHNS and SASEGT.

The genes are TRBV2 and TRBJ1-1; D gene unclear. The CDR3 runs to 14 residues. The V gene's germline CDR1 is SNHLY and CDR2 FYNNEI. V lost 7 bases and J lost 4, with 16 bases in between. The CDR3 coding sequence is TGTGCCAGCACCCTTTATGGAGGGCCCACTGAAGCTTTCTTT. Translation gives CASTLYGGPTEAFF.

The gene calls are TRBV6-1 and TRBJ1-4; no definite D call. The CDR3 length is 12 residues. Germline CDR1 MNHNS, CDR2 SASEGT. Trimming shortened V by 4 bases and J by 16 bases, and 16 bases separated the two germline ends. CDR3 sequence reads: CASSGGGGYRFF. In nucleotides, the CDR3 is TGTGCCAGCAGTGGAGGAGGTGGGTACCGGTTTTTT.

This clone turned up a few times. CDR3 DNA: TGTGCCAGCAGTTTTAACTCCAACACTGAAGCTTTCTTT. Translated: CASSFNSNTEAFF. The chain recombines TRBV28 with TRBJ1-1; D not certain. The CDR3 length is 13 residues. Per the germline V gene, CDR1 is MDHEN and CDR2 is SYDVKM. V was cut by 3 bases and J by 2 bases, with 7 bases left in between.

The genes are TRBV7-9 and TRBJ2-7, with a tentative D call TRBD2 (6 bases). The V end lost 6 bases, the J end lost 2 bases, and 17 bases lay between the germline ends. Germline V gene lookup returns CDR1 SEHNR and CDR2 FQNEAQ (reference sequence). The CDR3 is 15 residues long. CDR3 nucleotides: TGTGCCAGCAGTTCGGGGAGGCAGGCCGCCTACGAGCAGTACTTC. It encodes CASSSGRQAAYEQYF.

This chain joins TRBV27 and TRBJ2-1; D gene uncertain. V was shortened by 3 bases and J by 4 bases, with 13 bases between the two germline ends. This CDR3 is built from 15 residues. The germline CDR1 and CDR2 sequences are MNHEY and SMNVEV (reference sequence). The CDR3 DNA is TGTGCCAGCAGTTTCGAACTACCCAGATACAATGAGCAGTTCTTC. The encoded protein is CASSFELPRYNEQFF.

The chain couples TRBV7-9 to TRBJ2-3; 8 nucleotides match TRBD2. The CDR3 is 13 residues long. V lost 8 bases and J lost 7; bases outside the gene matches: 8. Germline CDR1 and CDR2: SEHNR and FQNEAQ (reference sequence). For the CDR3, the DNA is TGTGCCAGCGTTGTTGTAGCGGGGTATACGCAGTATTTT. Protein: CASVVVAGYTQYF. Complete variable domain (other parts from reference TRBV7-9 and TRBJ2-3): DTGVSQNPRHKITKRGQNVTFRCDPISEHNRLYWYRQTLGQGPEFLTYFQNEAQLEKSRLLSDRFSAERPKGSFSTLEIQRTEQGDSAMYLCASVVVAGYTQYFGPGTRLTVL.

The chain combines TRBV4-2 with TRBJ2-1; TRBD2 aligns across 9 bases. CDR1 LGHNA and CDR2 YNFKEQ come from the germline V gene. The CDR3 spans 17 residues. V trimming: 0 bases; J trimming: 8 bases; junction bases outside the gene matches: 11. The CDR3 DNA sequence: TGTGCCAGCAGCCAAGAAATAGCGGGGGTCCTTGGGGATGAGCAGTTCTTC. Translated: CASSQEIAGVLGDEQFF.

The CDR3 is CASSALGGGAVGTQYF. For the CDR3, the DNA is TGTGCCAGCAGCGCCCTGGGCGGGGGGGCTGTCGGGACCCAGTACTTC. The chain uses TRBV11-2 and TRBJ2-5; 9 bases are a match to TRBD2. V lost 5 bases, J lost 7 bases, and 14 bases stayed unmatched. CDR3 size: 16 residues. The germline gives CDR1 SGHAT, CDR2 FQNNGV.

The rearrangement links TRBV9 to TRBJ1-1; no clear D. This CDR3 has 13 amino acids. Looked up from germline, CDR1 is SGDLS and CDR2 is YYNGEE. V was shortened by 0 bases and J by 4 bases, with 7 bases between the two germline ends. CDR3 in DNA: TGTGCCAGCAGCGTAGTCCCCCGCACTGAAGCTTTCTTT. Encoded protein: CASSVVPRTEAFF.

This clone has only a few counts. The chain's CDR3 is CATRPLGTVNHSNQPQHF. CDR3 bases: TGTGCCACCAGACCCCTTGGGACAGTCAATCATAGCAATCAGCCCCAGCATTTT. V is TRBV15 and J is TRBJ1-5; 7 bases line up with TRBD1. This CDR3 has 18 amino acids. CDR1 and CDR2 (germline): LNHNV, YYDKDF (reference sequence). Trimming took 6 bases from V and 0 from J; bases not matched to a gene: 14.

The V gene is TRBV6-1, the J gene TRBJ2-1; 10 bases map to TRBD2. The CDR3 has 18 amino acids. After removal of 3 bases from V and 4 bases from J, the junction contained 12 bases not matched to a gene. Per the germline V gene, CDR1 is MNHNS and CDR2 is SASEGT. The CDR3: CASSELASGSRLYNEQFF. DNA for the CDR3: TGTGCCAGCAGTGAGTTGGCTAGCGGGAGTCGCCTGTACAATGAGCAGTTCTTC.

This rearrangement joins TRBV9 to TRBJ2-7; D is perhaps TRBD1 (6 bases). Germline V gene lookup returns CDR1 SGDLS and CDR2 YYNGEE. There are 14 residues in the CDR3. V shed 5 bases and J shed 2 bases, with 14 bases lying between them. The CDR3 DNA reads TGTGCCAGCAGTGACACGGGGACAACCTACGAGCAGTACTTC. Encoded protein: CASSDTGTTYEQYF.

The chain recombines TRBV6-5 with TRBJ2-1; 8 nucleotides match TRBD2. Per the germline V gene, CDR1 is MNHEY and CDR2 is SVGAGI. J lost 8 bases, V lost 4 bases, and 10 bases had no gene match. The CDR3 consists of 15 residues. CDR3: CASSSVAGPGDEQFF. CDR3 DNA: TGTGCCAGCAGTTCGGTAGCGGGGCCGGGCGATGAGCAGTTCTTC.

The chain uses TRBV2 and TRBJ2-3, with a weak D call TRBD2 (7 bases). V dropped 6 bases and J dropped 1 base, with 17 bases sitting between them. Germline V gene sequence: CDR1 SNHLY, CDR2 FYNNEI. The CDR3 has 16 amino acids. The chain's CDR3 is CASSQNGGRGTDTQYF. CDR3 DNA: TGTGCCAGCAGCCAGAACGGGGGGCGCGGCACAGATACGCAGTATTTT.

V and J are TRBV6-1 and TRBJ1-3; no clear D gene. This CDR3 comprises 15 residues. Germline V CDR1 and CDR2: MNHNS, SASEGT. V lost 5 bases and J lost 0, with 11 bases in between. The CDR3 reads CASSRDSSSGNTIYF. CDR3 DNA: TGTGCCAGCAGTCGGGATAGCTCCTCTGGAAACACCATATATTTT.